Listed below are T cell receptor beta chains from one sample, sequenced in a study of OX40 agonist ivuxolimab in advanced cancers. Sequenced by immunoSEQ multiplex PCR; TCRdb stores in-frame clones only, minus some. The sample shows 70,000 to 85,000 clones, around nine tenths of them seen only once. The sample in question was CD4+ or CD8+ T cells sorted from blood, obtained in a trial of the OX40 agonist ivuxolimab. These receptors were taken from an adult with an advanced solid tumor such as melanoma, head and neck, liver or kidney cancer. The CDR3 runs from the conserved cysteine through the conserved F or W. The order of the fields is J gene, clone size, D gene, V gene, CDR3 protein, CDR3 DNA. D genes are given only for firm matches. Where a row states a size, it is once, few, many or the class of an expanded clone; other rows omit it.

>TRBJ1-4|NA|TRBD1|TRBV4-3
CASSNRRGINEKLFF
TGCGCCAGCAGCAACCGCAGGGGGATTAATGAAAAACTGTTTTTT
>TRBJ2-1|once|NA|TRBV11-2
CASSLSQRIYNEQFF
TGTGCCAGCAGCTTATCTCAGCGGATATACAATGAGCAGTTCTTC
>TRBJ2-2|once|TRBD2|TRBV4-2
CASSQDWASGTNTGELFF
TGTGCCAGCAGCCAAGATTGGGCTAGCGGGACGAACACCGGGGAGCTGTTTTTT
>TRBJ1-2|NA|TRBD1|TRBV6-6
CASSRDSYGYTF
TGTGCCAGCAGTAGGGACAGCTATGGCTACACCTTC
>TRBJ2-7|NA|TRBD1|TRBV5-6
CASSPLGQGSEQYF
TGTGCCAGCAGCCCGTTGGGACAGGGGAGCGAGCAGTACTTC
>TRBJ1-6|NA|NA|TRBV4-1
CASSPPGALSPLHF
TGCGCCAGCAGCCCCCCGGGGGCTCTTTCACCCCTCCACTTT
>TRBJ2-1|once|TRBD2|TRBV19
CASIGMPSGSGSEQFF
TGTGCCAGTATCGGCATGCCTAGCGGTAGTGGGTCTGAGCAGTTCTTC
>TRBJ2-5|NA|NA|TRBV11-3
CASAGPEETQYF
TGTGCCAGCGCCGGGCCGGAGGAGACCCAGTACTTC
>TRBJ1-3|NA|NA|TRBV11-2
CASSLDSRRPLYF
TGTGCCAGCAGCTTAGATTCTAGACGGCCCCTGTATTTT
>TRBJ1-3|NA|NA|TRBV5-4
CASSLPPRSGNTIYF
TGTGCCAGCAGCCTCCCGCCTCGGTCTGGAAACACCATATATTTT
>TRBJ1-2|NA|NA|TRBV10-3
CASSGGIDGYTF
TGTGCCTCAAGCGGCGGAATCGATGGCTACACCTTC
>TRBJ1-5|NA|TRBD1|TRBV6-1
CASRNTGTDHQPQHF
TGTGCCAGCAGAAACACCGGGACAGATCATCAGCCCCAGCATTTT
>TRBJ1-4|NA|NA|TRBV2
CATSGPPTNEKLFF
TGTGCCACCTCCGGTCCTCCAACTAATGAAAAACTGTTTTTT
>TRBJ1-3|NA|TRBD1|TRBV9
CASSSSGQTFSGNTIYF
TGTGCCAGCAGCTCATCGGGACAGACTTTCTCTGGAAACACCATATATTTT
>TRBJ2-1|NA|TRBD2|TRBV6-4
CASIQAGGNNNEQFF
TGTGCCAGCATTCAAGCGGGAGGGAACAACAATGAGCAGTTCTTC
>TRBJ1-1|NA|NA|TRBV5-1
CASSLQGPTGTEAFF
TGCGCCAGCAGCTTGCAGGGTCCCACGGGCACTGAAGCTTTCTTT
>TRBJ2-2|NA|NA|TRBV7-9
CASERVLSKAGELFF
TGTGCCAGTGAGCGCGTTTTGTCGAAGGCCGGGGAGCTGTTTTTT
>TRBJ1-5|NA|NA|TRBV6-1
CASSERGLLLQPQHF
TGTGCCAGCAGTGAACGGGGGCTATTGCTTCAGCCCCAGCATTTT
>TRBJ2-7|NA|NA|TRBV11-2
CASSLDVARSSYEQYF
TGTGCCAGCAGCTTAGATGTCGCTAGGAGCTCCTACGAGCAGTACTTC
>TRBJ1-5|NA|TRBD1|TRBV10-3
CAIGTGSNQPQHF
TGTGCCATTGGGACAGGGAGTAATCAGCCCCAGCATTTT
>TRBJ1-3|NA|NA|TRBV19
CASVRKGFSGNTIYF
TGTGCCAGTGTGCGGAAGGGATTTTCCGGAAACACCATATATTTT
>TRBJ2-5|NA|NA|TRBV7-9
CASSLVRETQYF
TGTGCCAGCAGCTTAGTACGAGAGACCCAGTACTTC
>TRBJ2-1|NA|TRBD2|TRBV6-5
CASSRSGSPYNEQFF
TGTGCCAGCAGTCGAAGCGGGAGTCCCTACAATGAGCAGTTCTTC
>TRBJ2-3|NA|NA|TRBV29-1
CSVGEEYTDTQYF
TGCAGCGTTGGGGAGGAATACACAGATACGCAGTATTTT
>TRBJ1-5|NA|TRBD1|TRBV19
CASSILEGGASNQPQHF
TGTGCCAGTAGTATTTTAGAAGGGGGCGCGAGCAATCAGCCCCAGCATTTT
>TRBJ2-5|once|NA|TRBV2
CASSEQETQYF
TGTGCCAGCAGTGAGCAAGAGACCCAGTACTTC
>TRBJ2-1|NA|NA|TRBV5-1
CASSFLKLGEQFF
TGCGCCAGCAGCTTTCTTAAATTGGGTGAGCAGTTCTTC